The present TCR beta chain was sequenced within a study of prognosis after radiotherapy for stage I lung cancer (dated by TCRdb to about 2021). The study in broad terms: Between April 2018 and early 2019, 20 or so patients with stage I NSCLC were enrolled in Nanjing, China. Enrolled patients comprised about 13 with newly diagnosed primary stage I lung tumors and about 5 with oligometastatic NSCLC after surgical resection of the primary tumor. All patients were regarded as medically inoperable, because of comorbidities in about a dozen patients and refusal of surgery in about seven patients. The cohort included about a dozen men and more than 5 women, with a median age of approximately 74 years and a range of roughly 53 to 85 years. Some 11 patients had adenocarcinoma and 6 or 7 had squamous cell carcinoma as the tumor histology. SBRT was delivered in 3 to 5 fractions with a biologically effective dose of at least 100 Gy, and image-guided IMRT or VMAT was used for delivery. No patient received concurrent therapy alongside SBRT. About 20% of the 19 patients developed distant metastases after SBRT, at a median of roughly seven months; the other 15 showed no significant progression. This study profiled peripheral blood TCR beta repertoires from stage I NSCLC patients before and after stereotactic body radiotherapy and linked the repertoires to distant failure. The study sequenced around 40 blood samples from some 20 patients, one before and one after SBRT per patient. What the study reported, not specific to this receptor: Differences in TRBV and TRBJ usage frequencies by metastasis status were reportedly observed in two V genes at baseline and in nine V and two J genes after SBRT. After SBRT, the number of unique TCR clones decreased (median roughly 10,000 before versus 6,861 after; Wilcoxon paired P=0.011). Whether the expanded TCR clones were tumor-specific was not determined. Post-SBRT Shannon entropy and its change from baseline were lower in patients who developed distant metastases; baseline Shannon entropy was not associated with metastases. No adjustment for multiple comparisons was applied to any of the reported P values. Limitations of the study included a small cohort and short follow-up, and the study findings need independent validation.

All patients had node-negative disease on CT and PET/CT, and none had a history of other malignancies or prior chemotherapy or radiotherapy. At each of the two time points, about 6 milliliters of peripheral venous blood were collected into EDTA tubes. Ficoll-Paque Plus density-gradient centrifugation was used to isolate PBMCs. Immediately after collection, samples were stored at -80 degrees C until analysis. The TCR beta CDR3 region was amplified from genomic DNA by two rounds of multiplex PCR. In the first PCR round, primers specific to each TRBV and TRBJ gene were used, and the primer sequences were filed in Chinese patent CN105087789A. Universal primers were used in the second round of PCR. The Roche High Pure PCR Template Preparation Kit was used to extract genomic DNA from frozen PBMCs. An Illumina HiSeq 3000 was used to sequence the libraries paired-end with 151 bp reads. The source study handled its data this way. CutAdapt was used to remove raw reads lacking the multiplex PCR primer sequences. PEAR was used to merge high-quality paired reads into contigs. MiXCR assigned TRB V, D and J gene segments to each contig by aligning to reference sequences. To remove sequencing errors, CDR3 sequences were clustered according to base quality and sequence similarity. Diversity was calculated as Shannon entropy divided by the natural log of the number of productive TCR sequences. One minus Shannon entropy divided by the natural log of the number of unique clonotypes was used as the definition of clonality. The Youden index of ROC curves was used to select progression-free survival cut-offs for repertoire metrics, and analyses were performed in R 3.5.3. TCRdb ran its own pipeline on the public reads, namely fastp trimming at Q25 and MiXCR clone calling, and kept in-frame beta chains. Merged by CDR3 protein, the rows form single entries marked with the most common genes and DNA. TCRdb assigned the V and J calls; the authors' analysis was not used. A total of 12,000 to 15,000 distinct CDR3 sequences appear in this sample, roughly 49% of them only once. The ten largest make up 38% of the sample.

V and J are trimmed by 5 bases and 6 bases, and the gene matches miss 7 bases of the junction. CDR1 MRHNA and CDR2 SNTAGT were looked up in the germline V gene. Its CDR3 holds 15 amino acids, cysteine through phenylalanine. The retained sequence is limited to the CDR3, 45 bases, with the frame set at the first base. In this sample, this clonotype turned up once. Which antigen it targets is not known. Per-base qualities were not stored, and no clone one base away is much larger. A single read is weak support. The sequence derives from a donor of 50 years or more with non-small cell lung cancer. The specimen comprised PBMCs, sampled before or after stereotactic body radiation therapy (not recorded which). This chain joins TRBV6-4 to TRBJ1-5; TRBD1 matches 10 bases in the middle. The DNA sequence is TGTGCCAGCAGTCCTGGACAGGGGGTTGGTCAGCCCCAGCATTTT. This translates into CASSPGQGVGQPQHF.